Detailed here is one T cell receptor beta chain. Just one base apart from a much larger clone, this may be a read error. This specimen belongs to a study of read filtering for tumor transcriptome and immune sequencing. Background on the study: Patients were some 16 male and 11 to 15 female, mean age 65.9 years, range about 47 to 85. By R-ISS, stages I, II and III held about 8, 16 and 7 patients. TCR-mapped reads were about 3.5 to 10.27 million with IR-seq versus roughly 80 to 1273 with RNA-seq.

Trimming left V 7 bases short and J 7 bases short, with 10 bases between. CDR1 and CDR2 from the germline V gene are MDHEN and SYDVKM. This CDR3 is 11 amino acids long. From about 400 ng of RNA, a library with molecular barcoded alpha/delta and beta/gamma adaptors was made. Via MiXCR, TCRdb re-called the reads, giving one row per CDR3 protein. The table shows roughly 25,000 distinct CDR3 sequences, with around 15% occurring only once. This TCR was recovered from a donor older than 35 with multiple myeloma. This rearrangement joins TRBV28 to TRBJ2-5; D gene ambiguous. Sequencing was performed on a population of CD138-negative cells sorted from bone marrow. In DNA form, the CDR3 reads TGTGCCAGCACCGGGCGAAGGACCCAGTACTTC. Protein: CASTGRRTQYF.